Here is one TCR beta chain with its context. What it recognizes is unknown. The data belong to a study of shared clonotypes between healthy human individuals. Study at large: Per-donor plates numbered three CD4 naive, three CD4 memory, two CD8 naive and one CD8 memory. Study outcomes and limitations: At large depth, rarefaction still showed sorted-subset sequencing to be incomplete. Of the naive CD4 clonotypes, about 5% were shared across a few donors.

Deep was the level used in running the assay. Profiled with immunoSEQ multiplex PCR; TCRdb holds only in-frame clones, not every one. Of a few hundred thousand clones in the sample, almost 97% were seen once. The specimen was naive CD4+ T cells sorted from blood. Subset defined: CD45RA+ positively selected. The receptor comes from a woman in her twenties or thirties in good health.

The CDR3: CASRPPGLAALGEQYF. The CDR3 DNA reads as TGTGCCAGCAGACCCCCGGGACTAGCGGCCTTGGGGGAGCAGTACTTC. The V call is TRBV28, the J call TRBJ2-7, with 11 nucleotides matching TRBD2. Germline V CDR1 and CDR2: MDHEN, SYDVKM. This CDR3 has 16 residues. Trimming cost V 6 bases and J 7 bases; bases outside gene matches: 14. The complete variable domain, with remaining parts taken from reference TRBV28 and TRBJ2-7, reads DVKVTQSSRYLVKRTGEKVFLECVQDMDHENMFWYRQDPGLGLRLIYFSYDVKMKEKGDIPEGYSVSREKKERFSLILESASTNQTSMYLCASRPPGLAALGEQYFGPGTRLTVT.